This T cell receptor beta chain comes out of a study of immune heterogeneity within non-small cell lung tumors. Study overall: A few squamous cell carcinomas, 9 to 10 non-squamous carcinomas and 1 not otherwise specified made up the tumors. Study results and limitations: Both recurring identical dominant CDR3 beta clonotypes and site-unique high-frequency clones were observed across tumor sites within a patient.

With regard to this clonotype: Its specificity is not known.

Bulk tumor genomic DNA, around 590 ng per sample, was used as template. While surgery was under way, several biopsies spaced far apart were taken per primary tumor. The study enrolled patients with untreated, newly diagnosed non-small cell lung cancer who underwent curative surgery. For the TCR beta CDR3, multiplex PCR with 32 V and 13 J primers performed the amplification. TCRdb independently ran MiXCR on the multiplex PCR reads; one entry per CDR3 protein. The sample contains around 12,000 distinct CDR3 sequences, around a fifth of which appear only once. CDR1 is ENHRY, CDR2 SYGVKD, per germline. Trimming shortened V by 2 bases and J by 0 bases, and 7 bases separated the two germline ends. The CDR3 is 14 amino acids.

This sequence originates from a man in his 60s with non-small cell lung cancer. The J gene is TRBJ1-1, the V gene TRBV10-3, with a weak D call TRBD1 (6 bases). The sample consisted of lung tumor tissue. For the CDR3, the DNA is TGTGCCATCAGTGAGGGACAGCTGAACACTGAAGCTTTCTTT. It codes for CAISEGQLNTEAFF.